This TCR beta chain was retrieved from a study of T cell responses to AZD1222 COVID-19 vaccine. Study-level points and caveats: Only a handful of AZD1222 recipients were seropositive at baseline. Clonal diversity was possibly underestimated; the donors were predominantly white British and more often female. With two AZD1222 doses given, Spike-specific TCR breadth and depth both rose. Only after the peak T cell response were repertoires sampled.

This clone occurred once. Its antigen is not known. Here immunoSEQ multiplex PCR was the method, and the copy in TCRdb shows in-frame clones only, minus some. The profile covers 200,000 to 250,000 clones, with about 93% appearing a single time and less than 1.2% taken by the ten largest. The clonotype was recovered from an adult in good health. The starting material was peripheral blood, obtained on day 0 of MenACWY control vaccination.

The CDR3 loop is CASSQGQGRSPLHF. The CDR3 DNA is TGTGCCAGCAGCCAAGGTCAGGGGAGGTCACCCCTCCACTTT. The chain joins TRBV3-1 (or the pseudogene TRBV3-2) to TRBJ1-6; a possible D gene is TRBD1 (6 bases). Germline lookup yields CDR1 LGHDT and CDR2 YNNKEL (reference sequence). Trimming stripped 1 base from V and 10 bases from J, with 11 bases between. The CDR3 consists of 14 residues.